Listed here are 9 T cell receptor beta chains from one sample, sequenced in a study of low-dose radiotherapy and immunotherapy resistance in tumors. TRAV- and TRBV-specific primers primed first-strand cDNA, covering alpha and beta chains. The TCRs were subjected to amplification over around 18 PCR cycles employing a constant-region primer in conjunction with a V-primer adapter. TCRdb re-analysed the reads in MiXCR, keeping a single row per CDR3 protein. The data hold around 13,000 distinct CDR3 sequences, with 70% to 80% observed a single time. Every receptor here comes from a human donor with advanced metastatic prostate, ovarian, gallbladder or colorectal cancer (not recorded which). This table probably holds off-target reads from a library built for another chain.

The chain uses TRBV27 and TRBJ2-3; 7 positions match TRBD2. Per the germline V gene, CDR1 is MNHEY and CDR2 is SMNVEV (reference sequence). The CDR3 extends over 14 amino acids. V dropped 4 bases and J dropped 0; count of bases not matched to a gene: 1. The CDR3 DNA reads as TGTGCCAGCAGTTCGGGGGGTAGCACAGATACGCAGTATTTT. This translates into CASSSGGSTDTQYF.

The V gene is TRBV6-1, the J gene TRBJ2-1; 7 nucleotides agree with TRBD1. Germline assignment: CDR1 MNHNS and CDR2 SASEGT. The V segment lost 6 bases and the J segment 8 bases; nucleotides outside the gene matches: 19. The CDR3 contains 17 residues. The CDR3 here is CASRIDWGRGNADEQFF. CDR3 bases: TGTGCCAGCAGAATAGACTGGGGCAGGGGGAATGCGGATGAGCAGTTCTTC.

This chain uses TRBV29-1 with TRBJ1-5; D gene ambiguous. The V and J ends lost 0 bases and 9 bases respectively, with 12 bases between them. The CDR3 spans 13 residues. Germline-derived CDR1 and CDR2 are SQVTM and ANQGSEA. The CDR3 spells CSVEDAGSGPQHF. The CDR3 DNA sequence: TGCAGCGTTGAAGACGCGGGTTCTGGGCCCCAGCATTTT.

The chain joins TRBV6-6 to TRBJ1-1, with a possible D match to TRBD1 (6 bases). This CDR3 is 15 amino acids long. Trimming stripped 4 bases from V and 1 base from J, with 13 bases between. CDR1 and CDR2 from the germline V gene are MNHNY and SVGAGI (reference sequence). CDR3 protein: CASSFTGLGNTEAFF. The DNA of the CDR3 is TGTGCCAGCAGTTTTACAGGGCTGGGGAACACTGAAGCTTTCTTT.

The rearrangement uses TRBV4-3 and TRBJ2-7; no firm D call. With 0 bases removed from V and 0 bases from J, the gap between germline ends came to 12 bases. The CDR3 is 16 amino acids. Germline-derived CDR1 and CDR2 are LGHNA and YSLEER. The DNA for the CDR3 is TGCGCCAGCAGCCAAGATCATCCGGGTTACTCCTACGAGCAGTACTTC. Translating gives CASSQDHPGYSYEQYF.

A few counts support this clonotype. The rearrangement joins TRBV4-2 to TRBJ2-7; TRBD2 might be the D (6 bases). This CDR3 has 17 amino acids. The germline V gene encodes CDR1 LGHNA and CDR2 YNFKEQ. The V gene lost 1 base and the J gene lost 0 bases, with 16 bases spanning the gap. The CDR3 DNA reads as TGTGCCAGCAGCCAAGTGATGGGCGGGGAACTCTCCTACGAGCAGTACTTC. Its translation is CASSQVMGGELSYEQYF.

This clonotype was detected only a few times. The CDR3 sequence is CASSRAGGGYEQFF. The CDR3 region has the DNA TGTGCCAGCAGCCGAGCGGGGGGCGGATATGAGCAGTTCTTC. The J gene is TRBJ2-1, the V gene TRBV11-2; TRBD2 agrees at 9 bases. The germline CDR1 and CDR2 sequences are SGHAT and FQNNGV. J gave up 8 bases and V 5 bases, and 7 bases lay outside the gene matches. The CDR3 covers 14 residues.

In this sample, this clonotype turned up a few times. V is TRBV24-1 and J is TRBJ1-2, with D maybe TRBD1 (5 bases). Trimming took off 2 bases at V and 0 bases at J, with 9 bases between the two ends. Germline CDR1 reads KGHDR; CDR2 reads SFDVKD. The length of the CDR3 is 15 residues. CDR3: CATSDSRDPNYGYTF. The CDR3 nucleotides are TGTGCCACCAGTGATTCCCGGGACCCTAACTATGGCTACACCTTC.

The CDR3 region has the DNA TGTGCCAGCAGTTACTCGAACTCCCTAGCGGAGGAGGTTTTTAGAGGGGAGCTGTTTTTT. Residues: CASSYSNSLAEEVFRGELFF. The V and J genes are TRBV6-1 and TRBJ2-2; TRBD2 matches at 7 bases. Trimming took 5 bases from V and 8 from J; bases not matched to a gene: 26. The length of the CDR3 is 20 residues. CDR1 is MNHNS, CDR2 SASEGT, per germline.